Listed here is a single T cell receptor beta chain. Its antigen is unknown. Sorted-subset replicate PCRs used 200 ng of genomic DNA. This amount corresponded to 25,000 to 30,000 T cell genomes. Measured with immunoSEQ multiplex PCR; TCRdb has only the in-frame clones, and not every one. This sample has some 200,000 clones, with about 69% found just once. These data originate in a study of shared clonotypes between healthy human individuals. The study, taken as a whole, reports: Deeper or shallower sequencing was expected to change how clonotypes are shared among donors. Among four donors, approximately 5% of naive CD4 clonotypes were found in common.

The sequenced sample was memory CD4+ T cells sorted from blood. Subset meaning: CD45RA-negative fraction. This clonotype was sampled from a man aged 25 to 40 in good health.

CDR3 amino acids: CASSQEEVSGEKLFF. DNA of the CDR3: TGCGCCAGCAGCCAAGAGGAGGTTTCTGGTGAAAAACTGTTTTTT. This sequence joins TRBV4-1 and TRBJ1-4; D is undetermined. Trimming took 0 bases from V and 7 from J, leaving 12 bases between them. The CDR3 length is 15 residues. CDR1 is MGHRA and CDR2 is YSYEKL in the germline V gene.